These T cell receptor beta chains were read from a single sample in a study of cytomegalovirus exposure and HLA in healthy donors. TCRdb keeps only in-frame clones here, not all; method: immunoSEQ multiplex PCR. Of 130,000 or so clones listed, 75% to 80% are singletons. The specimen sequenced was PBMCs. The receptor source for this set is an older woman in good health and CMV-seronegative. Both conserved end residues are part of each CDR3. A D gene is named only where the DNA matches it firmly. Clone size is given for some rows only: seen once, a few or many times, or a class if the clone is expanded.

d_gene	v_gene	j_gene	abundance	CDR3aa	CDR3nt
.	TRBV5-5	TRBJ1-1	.	CASSSWGGPEAFF	TGTGCCAGCAGCTCCTGGGGGGGGCCTGAAGCTTTCTTT
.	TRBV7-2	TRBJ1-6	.	CASSLESSYNSPLHF	TGTGCCAGCAGCTTGGAGAGCTCCTATAATTCACCCCTCCACTTT
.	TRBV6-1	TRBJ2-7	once	CASSEGRPSSYEQYF	TGTGCCAGCAGTGAAGGGCGGCCGAGCTCCTACGAGCAGTACTTC
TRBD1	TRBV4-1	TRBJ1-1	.	CASSQDGQGARNTEAFF	TGCGCCAGCAGCCAAGACGGGCAGGGGGCGAGGAACACTGAAGCTTTCTTT
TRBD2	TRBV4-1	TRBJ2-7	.	CASCPTSGGAGGSYEQYF	TGCGCCAGCTGTCCCACTAGCGGGGGTGCCGGGGGCTCCTACGAGCAGTACTTC
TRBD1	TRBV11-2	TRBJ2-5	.	CASSLRTGRGTQYF	TGTGCCAGCAGCCTAAGGACAGGTAGAGGAACCCAGTACTTC
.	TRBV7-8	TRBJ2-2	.	CASRRDRTWTGELFF	TGTGCCAGCAGACGCGATCGGACTTGGACCGGGGAGCTGTTTTTT
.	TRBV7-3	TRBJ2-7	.	CASSPELVTPSEQYF	TGTGCCAGCAGCCCTGAACTAGTGACGCCCTCCGAGCAGTACTTC
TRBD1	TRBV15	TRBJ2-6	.	CATSRDRYRGSAGANVLTF	TGTGCCACCAGCAGAGACCGCTACAGGGGGAGTGCTGGGGCCAACGTCCTGACTTTC
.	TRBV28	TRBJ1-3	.	CASSLAGTAGLNTIYF	TGTGCCAGCAGTTTGGCAGGGACGGCGGGGTTAAACACCATATATTTT
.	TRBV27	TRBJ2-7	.	CASRYGAGDLDEQYF	TGTGCCAGCAGATATGGGGCAGGAGATCTGGACGAGCAGTACTTC
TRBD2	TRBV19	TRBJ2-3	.	CASTIGGGNTDTQYF	TGTGCCAGTACGATTGGGGGGGGGAACACAGATACGCAGTATTTT
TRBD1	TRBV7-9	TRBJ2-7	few	CASSALGQEEQYF	TGTGCCAGCAGCGCCCTGGGACAGGAGGAGCAGTACTTC
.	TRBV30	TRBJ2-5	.	CAWSVRAGQETQYF	TGTGCCTGGAGTGTACGGGCAGGGCAAGAGACCCAGTACTTC
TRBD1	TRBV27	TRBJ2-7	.	CASNRAGTATYEQYF	TGTGCCAGCAACCGGGCCGGGACAGCCACCTACGAGCAGTACTTC
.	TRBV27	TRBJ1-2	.	CASSPIGQGNYGYTF	TGTGCCAGCAGTCCCATAGGGCAGGGTAACTATGGCTACACCTTC
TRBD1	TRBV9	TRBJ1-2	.	CASTGQGSSNYGYTF	TGTGCCAGTACAGGACAGGGATCATCTAACTATGGCTACACCTTC
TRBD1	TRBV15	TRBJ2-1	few	CATSRAGQEINEQFF	TGTGCCACCAGCAGAGCGGGACAGGAGATCAATGAGCAGTTCTTC
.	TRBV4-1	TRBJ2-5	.	CASSRSGGTGETQYF	TGCGCCAGCAGCCGTTCAGGGGGGACTGGGGAGACCCAGTACTTC
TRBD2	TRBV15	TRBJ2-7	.	CATSRDPRTSYEQYF	TGTGCCACCAGCAGAGATCCCCGGACTAGCTACGAGCAGTACTTC
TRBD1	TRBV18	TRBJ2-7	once	CASSPGQGGREQYF	TGTGCCAGCTCGCCGGGACAGGGAGGACGCGAGCAGTACTTC
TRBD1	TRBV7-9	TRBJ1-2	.	CASSLEDRGASYGYTF	TGTGCCAGCAGCTTAGAAGACAGGGGCGCAAGCTATGGCTACACCTTC
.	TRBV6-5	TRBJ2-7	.	CASSYTSPATSEQYF	TGTGCCAGCAGTTACACGAGCCCCGCCACGTCCGAGCAGTACTTC
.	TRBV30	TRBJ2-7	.	CAWTPRVRGEQYF	TGTGCCTGGACCCCCCGAGTGAGAGGTGAGCAGTACTTC
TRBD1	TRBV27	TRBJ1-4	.	CASSLLGTGDEKLFF	TGTGCCAGCAGTCTACTCGGGACAGGAGATGAAAAACTGTTTTTT
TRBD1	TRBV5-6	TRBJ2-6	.	CASSSGGARRRSGANVLTF	TGTGCCAGCAGTTCAGGGGGCGCCCGACGGCGCTCTGGGGCCAACGTCCTGACTTTC